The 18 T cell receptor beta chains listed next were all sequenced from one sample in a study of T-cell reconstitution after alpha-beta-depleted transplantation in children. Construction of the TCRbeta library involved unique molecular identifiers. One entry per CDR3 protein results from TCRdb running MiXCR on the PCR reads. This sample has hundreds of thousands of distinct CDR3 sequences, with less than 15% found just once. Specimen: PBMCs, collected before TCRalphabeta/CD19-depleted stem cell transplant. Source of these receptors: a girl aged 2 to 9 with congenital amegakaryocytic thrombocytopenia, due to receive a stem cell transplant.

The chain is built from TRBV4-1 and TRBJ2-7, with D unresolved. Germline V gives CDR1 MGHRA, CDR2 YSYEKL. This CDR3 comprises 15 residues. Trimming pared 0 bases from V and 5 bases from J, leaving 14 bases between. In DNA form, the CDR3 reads TGCGCCAGCAGCCAAGAAGCAGAGGAGTTCAACGAGCAGTACTTC. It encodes CASSQEAEEFNEQYF.

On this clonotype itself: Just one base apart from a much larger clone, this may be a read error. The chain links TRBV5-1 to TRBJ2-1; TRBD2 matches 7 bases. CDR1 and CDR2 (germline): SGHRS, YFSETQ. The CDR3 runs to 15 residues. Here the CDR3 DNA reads TGCGCCAGCAATCCGTCGAGCGGGACTTGGAATGAGCAGTCCTTC. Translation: CASNPSSGTWNEQSF.

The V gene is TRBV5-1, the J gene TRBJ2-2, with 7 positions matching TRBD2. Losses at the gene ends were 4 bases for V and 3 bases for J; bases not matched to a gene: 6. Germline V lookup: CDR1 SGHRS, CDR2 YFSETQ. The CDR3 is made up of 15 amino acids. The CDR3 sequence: CASSTQGGDTGELFF. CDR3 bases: TGCGCCAGCAGCACTCAGGGAGGGGACACCGGGGAGCTGTTTTTT.

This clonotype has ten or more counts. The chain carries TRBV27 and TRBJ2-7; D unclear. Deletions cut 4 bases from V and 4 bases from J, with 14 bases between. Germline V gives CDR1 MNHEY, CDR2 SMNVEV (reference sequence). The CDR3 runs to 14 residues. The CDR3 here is CASSWAGRRYEQYF. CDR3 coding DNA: TGTGCCAGCAGTTGGGCCGGCCGAAGATACGAGCAGTACTTC.

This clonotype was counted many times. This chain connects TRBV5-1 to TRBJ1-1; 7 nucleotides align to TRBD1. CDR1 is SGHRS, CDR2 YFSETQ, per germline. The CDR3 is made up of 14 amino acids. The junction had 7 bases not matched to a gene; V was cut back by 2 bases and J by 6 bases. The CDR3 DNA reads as TGCGCCAGCAGCTTATCGTCAGGGGGGTCTGAAGCTTTCTTT. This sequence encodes CASSLSSGGSEAFF.

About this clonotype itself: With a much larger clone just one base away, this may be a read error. The CDR3 coding sequence is TGTGCCGCCGGGACGGTTAATTCACCCCTCCACTTT. Translation: CAAGTVNSPLHF. V and J are TRBV5-6 and TRBJ1-6, with a weak D call TRBD1 (5 bases). Per the germline V gene, CDR1 is SGHDT and CDR2 is YYEEEE. Trimming removed 10 bases at V and 6 bases at J, with 11 bases between. This CDR3 comprises 12 residues. Based on the CDR3 plus reference TRBV5-6 and TRBJ1-6, the full variable domain is DAGVTQSPTHLIKTRGQQVTLRCSPKSGHDTVSWYQQALGQGPQFIFQYYEEEERQRGNFPDRFSGHQFPNYSSELNVNALLLGDSALYLCAAGTVNSPLHFGNGTRLTVT.

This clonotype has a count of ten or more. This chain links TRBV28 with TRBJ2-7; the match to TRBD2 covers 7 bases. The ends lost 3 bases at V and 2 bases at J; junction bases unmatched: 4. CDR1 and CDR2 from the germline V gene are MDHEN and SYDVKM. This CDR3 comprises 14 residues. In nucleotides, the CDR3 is TGTGCCAGCAGTTTTAGACTAGCTCCCTACGAGCAGTACTTC. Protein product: CASSFRLAPYEQYF.

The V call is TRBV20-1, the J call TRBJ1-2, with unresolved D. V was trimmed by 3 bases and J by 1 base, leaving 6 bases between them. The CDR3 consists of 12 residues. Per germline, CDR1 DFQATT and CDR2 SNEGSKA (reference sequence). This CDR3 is CSASAVNYGYTF. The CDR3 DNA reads TGCAGTGCTAGTGCAGTTAACTATGGCTACACCTTC.

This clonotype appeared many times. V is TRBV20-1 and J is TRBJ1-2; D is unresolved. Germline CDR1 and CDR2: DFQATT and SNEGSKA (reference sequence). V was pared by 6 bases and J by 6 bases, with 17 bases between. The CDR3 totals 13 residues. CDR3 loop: CSARPPPGHGYTF. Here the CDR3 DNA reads TGCAGTGCCCGCCCGCCGCCAGGCCATGGCTACACCTTC.

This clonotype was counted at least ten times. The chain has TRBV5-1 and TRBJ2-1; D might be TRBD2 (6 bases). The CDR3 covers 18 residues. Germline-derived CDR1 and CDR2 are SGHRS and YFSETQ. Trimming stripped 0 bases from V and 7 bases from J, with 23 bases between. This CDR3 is CASSLATMTSGVKNEQFF. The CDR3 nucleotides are TGCGCCAGCAGCTTGGCCACAATGACTAGTGGGGTGAAGAATGAGCAGTTCTTC. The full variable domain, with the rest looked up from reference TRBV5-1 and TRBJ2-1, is KAGVTQTPRYLIKTRGQQVTLSCSPISGHRSVSWYQQTPGQGLQFLFEYFSETQRNKGNFPGRFSGRQFSNSRSEMNVSTLELGDSALYLCASSLATMTSGVKNEQFFGPGTRLTVL.

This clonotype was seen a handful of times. The CDR3 loop reads CSVAPTGGNYGYTF. The CDR3, as DNA: TGCAGCGTTGCCCCTACAGGGGGTAACTATGGCTACACCTTC. V and J are TRBV29-1 and TRBJ1-2, with TRBD1 matching over 8 bases. V lost 4 bases and J lost 1; bases outside the gene matches: 5. The CDR3 totals 14 residues. CDR1 is SQVTM, CDR2 ANQGSEA, per germline.

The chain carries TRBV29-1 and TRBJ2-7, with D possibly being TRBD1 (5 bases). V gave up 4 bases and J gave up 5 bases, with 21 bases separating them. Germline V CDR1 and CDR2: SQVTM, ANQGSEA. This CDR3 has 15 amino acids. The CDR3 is CSVVAPGIVRHEQYF. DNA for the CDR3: TGCAGCGTTGTTGCCCCAGGGATTGTACGCCACGAGCAGTACTTC.

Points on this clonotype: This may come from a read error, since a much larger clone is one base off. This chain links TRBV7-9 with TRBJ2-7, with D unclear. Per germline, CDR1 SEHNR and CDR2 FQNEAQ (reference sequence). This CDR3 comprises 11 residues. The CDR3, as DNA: TGTGCCACCAGCTTGATGGGGGAGCAGTACTTC. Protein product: CATSLMGEQYF.

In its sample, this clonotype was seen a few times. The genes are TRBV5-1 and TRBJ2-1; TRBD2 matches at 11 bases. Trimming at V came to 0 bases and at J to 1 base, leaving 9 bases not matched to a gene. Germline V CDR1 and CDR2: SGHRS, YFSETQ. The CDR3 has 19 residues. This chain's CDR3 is CASSLAGLADGGSYNEQFF. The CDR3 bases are TGCGCCAGCAGCTTGGCGGGACTAGCGGATGGAGGTTCCTACAATGAGCAGTTCTTC.

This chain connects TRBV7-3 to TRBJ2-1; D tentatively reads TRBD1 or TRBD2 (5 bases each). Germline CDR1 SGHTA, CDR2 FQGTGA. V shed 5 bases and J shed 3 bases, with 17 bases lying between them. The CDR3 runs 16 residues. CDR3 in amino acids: CASSQEPGRNYNEQFF. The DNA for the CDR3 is TGTGCCAGCAGCCAAGAACCGGGACGTAACTACAATGAGCAGTTCTTC. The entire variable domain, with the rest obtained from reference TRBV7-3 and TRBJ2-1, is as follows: GAGVSQTPSNKVTEKGKYVELRCDPISGHTALYWYRQSLGQGPEFLIYFQGTGAADDSGLPNDRFFAVRPEGSVSTLKIQRTERGDSAVYLCASSQEPGRNYNEQFFGPGTRLTVL.

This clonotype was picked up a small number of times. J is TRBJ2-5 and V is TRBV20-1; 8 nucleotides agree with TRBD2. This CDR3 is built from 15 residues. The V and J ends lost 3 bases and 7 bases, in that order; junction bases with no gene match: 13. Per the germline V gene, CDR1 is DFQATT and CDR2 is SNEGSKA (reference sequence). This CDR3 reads CSASPLAGATGTQYF. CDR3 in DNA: TGCAGTGCTAGTCCCCTAGCGGGTGCGACGGGGACCCAGTACTTC.

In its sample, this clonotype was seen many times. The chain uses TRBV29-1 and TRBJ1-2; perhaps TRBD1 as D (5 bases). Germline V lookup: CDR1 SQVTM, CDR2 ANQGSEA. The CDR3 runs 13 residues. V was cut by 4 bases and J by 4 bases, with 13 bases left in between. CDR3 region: CSVGHGAGYGYTF. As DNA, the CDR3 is TGCAGCGTTGGCCACGGGGCTGGCTATGGCTACACCTTC.

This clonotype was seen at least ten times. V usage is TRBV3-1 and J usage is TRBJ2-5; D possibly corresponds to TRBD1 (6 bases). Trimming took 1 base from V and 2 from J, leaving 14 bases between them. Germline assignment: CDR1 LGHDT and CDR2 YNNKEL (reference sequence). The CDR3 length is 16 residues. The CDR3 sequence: CASSQGHHRVQETQYF. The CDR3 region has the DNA TGTGCCAGCAGCCAAGGACATCACAGGGTTCAAGAGACCCAGTACTTC.